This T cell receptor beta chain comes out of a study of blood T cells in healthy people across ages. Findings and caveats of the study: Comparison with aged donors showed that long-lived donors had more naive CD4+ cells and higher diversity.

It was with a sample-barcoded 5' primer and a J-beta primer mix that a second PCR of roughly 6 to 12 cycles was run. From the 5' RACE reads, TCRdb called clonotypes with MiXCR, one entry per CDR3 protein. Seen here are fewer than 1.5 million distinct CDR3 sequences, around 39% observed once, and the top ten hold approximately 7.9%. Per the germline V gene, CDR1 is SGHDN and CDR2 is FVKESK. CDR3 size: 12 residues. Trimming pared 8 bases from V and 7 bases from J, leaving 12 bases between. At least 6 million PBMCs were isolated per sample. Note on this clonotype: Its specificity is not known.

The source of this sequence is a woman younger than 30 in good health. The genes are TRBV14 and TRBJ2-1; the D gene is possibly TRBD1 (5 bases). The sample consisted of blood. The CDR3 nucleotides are TGTGCCAGCGGCCCACACAGGAATGAGCAGTTCTTC. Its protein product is CASGPHRNEQFF.